Listed here are 29 T cell receptor beta chains from one sample, sequenced in a study of shared clonotypes between healthy human individuals. The table came from immunoSEQ multiplex PCR; TCRdb's copy has only in-frame clones and leaves some out. The sample shows more than 550,000 clones, around 90% of them seen only once. Positively selected for CCR7, the CD45RO-negative cells used as naive CD8 cells excluded terminally differentiated effector memory CD45RA+ cells. Specimen: naive CD8+ T cells sorted from blood. These receptors came from a man in his thirties or forties in good health.

V usage is TRBV6-1 and J usage is TRBJ2-7, with 9 nucleotides matching TRBD2. CDR1 and CDR2 from the germline V gene are MNHNS and SASEGT. The CDR3 contains 16 residues. Germline trimming cut 0 bases from V and 3 bases from J; bases unmatched to any gene: 6. The CDR3 DNA follows: TGTGCCAGCAGTGAAGCGCTCGGACTAGCGAGCTACGAGCAGTACTTC. It translates to CASSEALGLASYEQYF.

The V gene is TRBV6-5, the J gene TRBJ2-7; 7 bases map to TRBD2. V gave up 8 bases and J gave up 2 bases; unmatched junction bases: 12. The CDR3 extends over 15 amino acids. Germline CDR1 MNHEY, CDR2 SVGAGI. CDR3 bases: TGTGCCAGCGGCCGGCTAGCGGCGCTTACCTACGAGCAGTACTTC. Its translation: CASGRLAALTYEQYF.

The chain carries TRBV19 and TRBJ2-1; possibly TRBD1 or TRBD2 for D (5 bases each). The CDR3 runs to 11 residues. The V end lost 6 bases, the J end lost 8 bases, and 8 bases lay between the germline ends. Germline values: CDR1 LNHDA, CDR2 SQIVND (reference sequence). CDR3 loop: CASRRGYEQFF. DNA of the CDR3: TGTGCCAGTAGGAGGGGATATGAGCAGTTCTTC.

The chain couples TRBV28 to TRBJ2-3, with TRBD2 matching 16 bases. V trimming: 6 bases; J trimming: 2 bases; junction bases outside the gene matches: 8. The germline V gene encodes CDR1 MDHEN and CDR2 SYDVKM. This CDR3 is 18 amino acids long. CDR3 sequence reads: CASSTPGTSGRATDTQYF. CDR3 bases: TGTGCCAGCAGCACGCCCGGGACTAGCGGGAGGGCCACAGATACGCAGTATTTT.

The CDR3 spells CASSTGTGTNEQFF. DNA of the CDR3: TGCGCCAGCAGCACCGGGACAGGGACCAATGAGCAGTTCTTC. This chain links TRBV5-1 with TRBJ2-1, with 9 bases lining up with TRBD1. This CDR3 comprises 14 residues. Per germline, CDR1 SGHRS and CDR2 YFSETQ. Germline trimming cut 4 bases from V and 6 bases from J; bases unmatched to any gene: 5.

This chain links TRBV5-1 with TRBJ1-2, with 7 nucleotides matching TRBD1. V was clipped by 4 bases and J by 3 bases; unmatched bases: 3. Germline CDR1 reads SGHRS; CDR2 reads YFSETQ. CDR3 size: 13 residues. DNA of the CDR3: TGCGCCAGCAGCCACGGGACAGACTATGGCTACACCTTC. Amino acids: CASSHGTDYGYTF.

This chain joins TRBV7-9 and TRBJ2-1; 8 bases are shared with TRBD2. After removal of 4 bases from V and 5 bases from J, the junction contained 7 bases not matched to a gene. The CDR3 sequence is 15 residues long. Germline V gene data show CDR1 as SEHNR and CDR2 as FQNEAQ (reference sequence). Here the CDR3 DNA reads TGTGCCAGCAGCTCAACCGGGACTAGGGACAATGAGCAGTTCTTC. Encoded protein: CASSSTGTRDNEQFF.

The chain recombines TRBV28 with TRBJ1-4; no clear D. Germline CDR1 and CDR2: MDHEN and SYDVKM. This CDR3 spans 11 amino acids. V was shortened by 2 bases and J by 8 bases, with 3 bases between the two germline ends. The CDR3 here is CASSLAEKLFF. The CDR3 DNA sequence: TGTGCCAGCAGTTTAGCGGAAAAACTGTTTTTT.

This chain links TRBV6-1 with TRBJ2-1, with D possibly matching TRBD2 (5 bases). Germline V gene data show CDR1 as MNHNS and CDR2 as SASEGT. V lost 2 bases, J lost 2 bases, and 10 bases lay in between. The CDR3 consists of 15 residues. CDR3 protein: CASSEPGRAYNEQFF. As DNA, the CDR3 is TGTGCCAGCAGTGAACCGGGGAGAGCCTACAATGAGCAGTTCTTC.

The gene calls are TRBV13 and TRBJ2-7; TRBD2 matches at 9 bases. The germline V gene has CDR1 PRHDT and CDR2 FYEKMQ (reference sequence). CDR3 size: 15 residues. V shed 3 bases, J shed 6 bases, and the junction held 9 bases outside the gene matches. DNA for the CDR3: TGTGCCAGCAGCTTCGGGGCTAGCGGGATACGCGAGCAGTACTTC. It translates to CASSFGASGIREQYF. Drawing the rest from reference TRBV13 and TRBJ2-7, the complete variable domain is AAGVIQSPRHLIKEKRETATLKCYPIPRHDTVYWYQQGPGQDPQFLISFYEKMQSDKGSIPDRFSAQQFSDYHSELNMSSLELGDSALYFCASSFGASGIREQYFGPGTRLTVT.

CDR3 coding DNA: TGTGCCAGCAGCTTATTGGGCTACAATGAGCAGTTCTTC. Protein: CASSLLGYNEQFF. This chain connects TRBV7-8 to TRBJ2-1; D is unresolved. Trimming cost V 2 bases and J 3 bases, with 5 bases left between them. CDR1 and CDR2 from the germline V gene are SGHVS and FQNEAQ. CDR3 length: 13 amino acids.

The chain couples TRBV10-3 to TRBJ1-2; D unresolved. Germline V gives CDR1 ENHRY, CDR2 SYGVKD. Between the trimmed V and J ends, which lost 3 bases and 8 bases, there was a span of 16 bases. This CDR3 contains 14 residues. The CDR3 protein is CAISDVGPRRGYTF. The CDR3 bases are TGTGCCATCAGTGATGTCGGTCCCCGTAGGGGCTACACCTTC.

This chain connects TRBV19 to TRBJ2-7; D not resolved. CDR3 length: 13 residues. Between the trimmed V and J ends, which lost 3 bases and 3 bases, there was a span of 9 bases. In germline, CDR1 is LNHDA, CDR2 SQIVND (reference sequence). CDR3 region: CASSIQAHYEQYF. The CDR3 nucleotides read TGTGCCAGTAGTATTCAGGCGCACTACGAGCAGTACTTC.

This clone was counted once. The chain is built from TRBV27 and TRBJ2-5, with 9 positions matching TRBD1. Trimming cost V 2 bases and J 5 bases; bases outside gene matches: 6. The CDR3 covers 15 residues. Germline CDR1 reads MNHEY; CDR2 reads SMNVEV (reference sequence). This CDR3 reads CASSLKDRGMETQYF. The DNA of the CDR3 is TGTGCCAGCAGTTTAAAGGACAGGGGTATGGAGACCCAGTACTTC.

The chain joins TRBV5-4 to TRBJ2-1, with 12 nucleotides matching TRBD2. The V segment lost 0 bases and the J segment 6 bases; nucleotides outside the gene matches: 1. The CDR3 sequence is 15 residues long. Per the germline V gene, CDR1 is SGHNT and CDR2 is YYREEE (reference sequence). The chain's CDR3 is CASSLGLAGANEQFF. The CDR3, as DNA: TGTGCCAGCAGCTTGGGACTAGCGGGAGCCAATGAGCAGTTCTTC. The full variable domain, completed using reference TRBV5-4 and TRBJ2-1, is ETGVTQSPTHLIKTRGQQVTLRCSSQSGHNTVSWYQQALGQGPQFIFQYYREEENGRGNFPPRFSGLQFPNYSSELNVNALELDDSALYLCASSLGLAGANEQFFGPGTRLTVL.

The rearrangement joins TRBV9 to TRBJ2-2, with 8 bases matching TRBD1. The CDR3 is 16 amino acids. With 0 bases clipped from V and 5 bases from J, the junction kept 6 bases outside the gene matches. CDR1 is SGDLS and CDR2 is YYNGEE in the germline V gene. The CDR3 loop reads CASSVARGLGTGELFF. The CDR3 DNA follows: TGTGCCAGCAGCGTAGCCAGGGGGCTGGGGACCGGGGAGCTGTTTTTT.

This rearrangement joins TRBV28 to TRBJ2-5, with TRBD1 as a possible D gene (5 bases). Germline CDR1 reads MDHEN; CDR2 reads SYDVKM. This CDR3 spans 18 amino acids. V lost 1 base and J lost 1, with 19 bases in between. The CDR3 nucleotides are TGTGCCAGCAGTTTATTGTACGACAGTAACACCCCCCAAGAGACCCAGTACTTC. This codes for CASSLLYDSNTPQETQYF.

The chain recombines TRBV6-5 with TRBJ2-3, with TRBD1 as a possible D gene (5 bases). The CDR3 contains 16 residues. In germline, CDR1 is MNHEY, CDR2 SVGAGI. The V and J ends lost 2 bases and 2 bases respectively, with 14 bases between them. Here the CDR3 DNA reads TGTGCCAGCAGTTACGCACAGGAGCAGAACACAGATACGCAGTATTTT. It specifies CASSYAQEQNTDTQYF.

This chain joins TRBV29-1 and TRBJ2-1, with D possibly matching TRBD2 (6 bases). The germline V and J ends were trimmed by 7 bases and 4 bases, with 14 bases remaining between them. The CDR3 totals 13 residues. Germline V gene data show CDR1 as SQVTM and CDR2 as ANQGSEA. The CDR3 nucleotides are TGCAGCGCCGGGACTCCGACTTACAATGAGCAGTTCTTC. It specifies CSAGTPTYNEQFF.

CDR3 bases: TGCGCCAGCAGCCACCCCGGGACAGGGTCCTACAATGAGCAGTTCTTC. This gives the protein CASSHPGTGSYNEQFF. V is TRBV4-1 and J is TRBJ2-1, with 9 bases aligning to TRBD1. The CDR3 spans 16 residues. Trimming cost V 3 bases and J 1 base; bases outside gene matches: 4. In germline, CDR1 is MGHRA, CDR2 YSYEKL.

The genes are TRBV27 and TRBJ2-1; tentative D call: TRBD2 (6 bases). CDR1 and CDR2 from the germline V gene are MNHEY and SMNVEV (reference sequence). The CDR3 has 13 residues. Trimming shortened V by 4 bases and J by 6 bases, and 10 bases separated the two germline ends. The CDR3 sequence is CASSWGLTNEQFF. The CDR3 nucleotides read TGTGCCAGCAGTTGGGGACTTACCAATGAGCAGTTCTTC.

The chain carries TRBV28 and TRBJ2-1; TRBD2 matches 11 bases. Trimming at V came to 4 bases and at J to 8 bases, leaving 4 bases not matched to a gene. Looked up from germline, CDR1 is MDHEN and CDR2 is SYDVKM. This CDR3 has 14 amino acids. The CDR3 DNA reads TGTGCCAGCAGTTCGGGACTAGCGGTTGATGAGCAGTTCTTC. Its translation is CASSSGLAVDEQFF. Supplemented by reference TRBV28 and TRBJ2-1, the full variable domain reads DVKVTQSSRYLVKRTGEKVFLECVQDMDHENMFWYRQDPGLGLRLIYFSYDVKMKEKGDIPEGYSVSREKKERFSLILESASTNQTSMYLCASSSGLAVDEQFFGPGTRLTVL.

The rearrangement joins TRBV27 to TRBJ2-4; D remains unclear. From germline, CDR1 is MNHEY and CDR2 SMNVEV (reference sequence). Trimming took off 2 bases at V and 8 bases at J, with 13 bases between the two ends. The CDR3 runs to 14 residues. The CDR3 DNA follows: TGTGCCAGCAGTTTAGTCTCGGCTTCCCACATTCAGTACTTC. Protein sequence: CASSLVSASHIQYF.

This clone was seen just once. J is TRBJ2-7 and V is TRBV5-1, with a weak D call TRBD2 (5 bases). Germline CDR1 is SGHRS and CDR2 is YFSETQ. The V end lost 0 bases, the J end lost 5 bases, and 12 bases lay between the germline ends. This CDR3 is 14 amino acids long. In nucleotides, the CDR3 is TGCGCCAGCAGCTTGGCAATGGTGGGAGACGAGCAGTACTTC. Its protein product is CASSLAMVGDEQYF. Full variable domain (rest looked up from reference TRBV5-1 and TRBJ2-7): KAGVTQTPRYLIKTRGQQVTLSCSPISGHRSVSWYQQTPGQGLQFLFEYFSETQRNKGNFPGRFSGRQFSNSRSEMNVSTLELGDSALYLCASSLAMVGDEQYFGPGTRLTVT.

The genes are TRBV7-8 and TRBJ2-5, with unresolved D. The V and J ends lost 5 bases and 5 bases respectively, with 21 bases between them. Germline V gene lookup returns CDR1 SGHVS and CDR2 FQNEAQ. This CDR3 has 16 amino acids. The CDR3 sequence: CASSPSGTRSLETQYF. CDR3 nucleotides: TGTGCCAGCAGCCCTTCGGGCACCAGGTCGCTTGAGACCCAGTACTTC.

V and J are TRBV7-9 and TRBJ2-1; 9 bases line up with TRBD1. V trimming: 4 bases; J trimming: 1 base; junction bases outside the gene matches: 5. The CDR3 runs to 16 residues. Germline V gene sequence: CDR1 SEHNR, CDR2 FQNEAQ (reference sequence). CDR3 sequence reads: CASSSGTGRSYNEQFF. CDR3 coding DNA: TGTGCCAGCAGCTCGGGGACAGGGAGGTCCTACAATGAGCAGTTCTTC.

The J gene is TRBJ2-7, the V gene TRBV7-8; 10 nucleotides agree with TRBD1. The V and J ends lost 5 bases and 0 bases, in that order; junction bases with no gene match: 13. From germline, CDR1 is SGHVS and CDR2 FQNEAQ. There are 18 residues in the CDR3. As DNA, the CDR3 is TGTGCCAGCAGCGTCCCAATTGAGGGGGACAGGGGCTCCTACGAGCAGTACTTC. It encodes CASSVPIEGDRGSYEQYF. Full variable domain (remainder filled in from reference TRBV7-8 and TRBJ2-7): GAGVSQSPRYKVAKRGQDVALRCDPISGHVSLFWYQQALGQGPEFLTYFQNEAQLDKSGLPSDRFFAERPEGSVSTLKIQRTQQEDSAVYLCASSVPIEGDRGSYEQYFGPGTRLTVT.

This clone was seen only once. The chain links TRBV7-9 to TRBJ1-1; 10 bases are a match to TRBD1. The CDR3 consists of 11 residues. With V trimmed by 5 bases and J by 12 bases, 3 bases remained unmatched. Per germline, CDR1 SEHNR and CDR2 FQNEAQ (reference sequence). The CDR3 spells CASSRDRGSFF. For the CDR3, the DNA is TGTGCCAGCAGCCGGGACAGGGGCTCTTTCTTT.

The chain combines TRBV5-1 with TRBJ1-1; TRBD1 agrees at 11 bases. Germline values: CDR1 SGHRS, CDR2 YFSETQ. The CDR3 contains 17 residues. The V segment lost 3 bases and the J segment 6 bases; nucleotides outside the gene matches: 13. DNA for the CDR3: TGCGCCAGCAGCTCGGGCAGGACAGGGGGCGTTCGATCTGAAGCTTTCTTT. Translation: CASSSGRTGGVRSEAFF.